Listed here are 20 T cell receptor beta chains from one sample, sequenced in a study of T cell repertoires in cytomegalovirus infection. TCRdb called the reads again in MiXCR, with one record for every CDR3 protein. The sample records over 300,000 distinct CDR3 sequences, around a sixth being singletons. Sequenced: PBMCs. Source of these receptors: a human donor in good health (CMV status not recorded). Some clones in this sample may be carry-over from other donors' samples.

This clonotype was seen only a few times. The chain uses TRBV18 and TRBJ1-5, with a possible D match to TRBD1 (5 bases). Looked up from germline, CDR1 is KGHSH and CDR2 is LQKENI. V lost 3 bases and J 11 bases, leaving 11 bases between the germline ends. CDR3 size: 12 residues. The CDR3 spells CASSPREGSQHF. The CDR3 DNA follows: TGTGCCAGCTCACCGCGGGAGGGGTCCCAGCATTTT.

The genes are TRBV7-9 and TRBJ2-7; TRBD2 might be the D (5 bases). Germline CDR1 is SEHNR and CDR2 is FQNEAQ (reference sequence). The V end lost 5 bases, the J end lost 1 base, and 12 bases lay between the germline ends. The CDR3 runs to 14 residues. CDR3 loop: CASSMGGGSYEQYF. The CDR3 coding sequence is TGTGCCAGCAGCATGGGCGGCGGGTCCTACGAGCAGTACTTC.

This clonotype was seen many times. J is TRBJ2-7 and V is TRBV12-3 or TRBV12-4, with a weak D call TRBD1 (6 bases). The length of the CDR3 is 14 residues. The ends were cut back, 3 bases at V and 2 bases at J, with 11 bases in the middle. The CDR3 sequence is CASSFRGLTYEQYF. The CDR3 DNA reads TGTGCCAGCAGTTTCAGGGGCCTAACCTACGAGCAGTACTTC.

Many counts were recorded for this clonotype. The chain uses TRBV6-2 or TRBV6-3 and TRBJ1-6; 10 nucleotides agree with TRBD1. Trimming cost V 7 bases and J 8 bases; bases outside gene matches: 17. Germline V lookup: CDR1 MNHEY, CDR2 SVGEGT. The CDR3 length is 18 residues. CDR3 nucleotide sequence: TGTGCCAGCAACGGACAGGGGGAATATTCGGTCGGTGATTCACCCCTCCACTTT. It yields the protein CASNGQGEYSVGDSPLHF.

This clonotype has ten or more counts. The chain is built from TRBV20-1 and TRBJ2-7, with D maybe TRBD2 (7 bases). Trimming stripped 5 bases from V and 3 bases from J, with 17 bases between. This CDR3 region has 14 residues. CDR1 and CDR2 (germline): DFQATT, SNEGSKA (reference sequence). The CDR3 is CSALEGGTLYEQYF. The CDR3 coding sequence is TGCAGTGCTCTTGAGGGGGGGACCCTCTACGAGCAGTACTTC.

This sequence joins TRBV10-1 and TRBJ2-5; D is uncertain. There are 12 residues in the CDR3. Trimming removed 9 bases at V and 1 base at J, with 9 bases between. Germline V CDR1 and CDR2: WNHNN, SYGVQD (reference sequence). DNA of the CDR3: TGCGCCAGGTTGGGAATCCAAGAGACCCAGTACTTC. Translating gives CARLGIQETQYF.

In its sample, this clonotype was seen a few times. CDR3 nucleotide sequence: TGTGCCAGCAGACAGACCAACACCGGGGAGCTGTTTTTT. Translation: CASRQTNTGELFF. The chain carries TRBV28 and TRBJ2-2; no definite D call. Trimming took 6 bases from V and 2 from J, leaving 7 bases between them. This CDR3 has 13 residues. CDR1 MDHEN and CDR2 SYDVKM come from the germline V gene.

This clonotype was recorded a few times. The chain carries TRBV11-2 and TRBJ2-5; 11 bases line up with TRBD2. After removal of 5 bases from V and 1 base from J, the junction contained 12 bases not matched to a gene. The germline V gene encodes CDR1 SGHAT and CDR2 FQNNGV. The CDR3 is 18 amino acids. CDR3 DNA sequence: TGTGCCAGCAGCGCAGAGGCTACTAGCGGGGGATTCCAAGAGACCCAGTACTTC. Translation: CASSAEATSGGFQETQYF.

The chain recombines TRBV4-1 with TRBJ2-3; D might be TRBD2 (5 bases). The CDR3 sequence is 12 residues long. The V gene's germline CDR1 is MGHRA and CDR2 YSYEKL. Trimming took 8 bases from V and 2 from J, leaving 8 bases between them. In DNA, the CDR3 is TGCGCCAGCCAAGCGGCCACAGATACGCAGTATTTT. Protein product: CASQAATDTQYF.

The sample holds many counts of this clonotype. The chain is built from TRBV7-2 and TRBJ2-7, with 9 positions matching TRBD1. The CDR3 loop spans 15 amino acids. The germline V gene encodes CDR1 SGHTA and CDR2 FQGNSA. J was trimmed by 2 bases and V by 3 bases; bases with no gene match: 5. The DNA for the CDR3 is TGTGCCAGCAGCTTCTCACGACAGGGGGCCTACGAGCAGTACTTC. Its translation is CASSFSRQGAYEQYF.

The V call is TRBV4-1, the J call TRBJ2-4, with 7 positions matching TRBD2. The CDR3 covers 14 residues. The J segment lost 6 bases and the V segment lost 5 bases, leaving 7 bases of the junction unmatched. CDR1 is MGHRA and CDR2 is YSYEKL in the germline V gene. This CDR3 reads CASSYRGDGNIQYF. The CDR3 nucleotides are TGCGCCAGCAGCTACCGGGGGGACGGAAACATTCAGTACTTC.

This clonotype was detected ten times or more. The chain employs TRBV7-2 and TRBJ1-2; a weak D match, TRBD1 (5 bases). CDR1 and CDR2 from the germline V gene are SGHTA and FQGNSA. The CDR3 runs 13 residues. V was clipped by 2 bases and J by 8 bases, with 12 bases between them. This CDR3 is CASSLSRVSGYTF. CDR3 DNA sequence: TGTGCCAGCAGCTTATCCAGGGTGAGCGGCTACACCTTC.

This clonotype was counted many times. The chain couples TRBV13 to TRBJ2-6; TRBD1 agrees at 7 bases. Per the germline V gene, CDR1 is PRHDT and CDR2 is FYEKMQ (reference sequence). V lost 6 bases and J lost 4; bases outside the gene matches: 18. This CDR3 is built from 19 residues. In nucleotides, the CDR3 is TGTGCCAGCAGTCCTCCCGCCGGGACAGCCGGCCCAGGGGCCAACGTCCTGACTTTC. Translation: CASSPPAGTAGPGANVLTF. Full variable domain (outside the CDR3, taken from reference TRBV13 and TRBJ2-6): AAGVIQSPRHLIKEKRETATLKCYPIPRHDTVYWYQQGPGQDPQFLISFYEKMQSDKGSIPDRFSAQQFSDYHSELNMSSLELGDSALYFCASSPPAGTAGPGANVLTFGAGSRLTVL.

This sequence joins TRBV6-2 or TRBV6-3 and TRBJ1-1; D uncertain. CDR3 length: 12 amino acids. The V gene's germline CDR1 is MNHEY and CDR2 SVGEGT. Trimming removed 4 bases from V and 3 bases from J, with 6 bases in between. CDR3 nucleotide sequence: TGTGCCAGCAGTTGGGGATACACTGAAGCTTTCTTT. Translated, it gives CASSWGYTEAFF.

This clonotype has more than one count but fewer than ten. V gene TRBV7-9 combines with J gene TRBJ2-5, with a possible D match to TRBD2 (5 bases). CDR3 length: 13 residues. Germline CDR1 SEHNR, CDR2 FQNEAQ (reference sequence). The V end lost 5 bases, the J end lost 5 bases, and 12 bases lay between the germline ends. The CDR3 bases are TGTGCCAGCAGCCCCTCGCGCGGGGAGACCCAGTACTTC. Translated, it gives CASSPSRGETQYF.

This clonotype appeared many times. In DNA, the CDR3 is TGTGCCAGCAGTTTAACCGGCGAGCAGTACTTC. This gives the protein CASSLTGEQYF. The chain recombines TRBV12-3 or TRBV12-4 with TRBJ2-7, with D uncertain. V lost 2 bases and J 6 bases, leaving 5 bases between the germline ends. This CDR3 is built from 11 residues.

This clonotype turned up a few times. This rearrangement joins TRBV15 to TRBJ2-7, with D unclear. Germline assignment: CDR1 LNHNV and CDR2 YYDKDF (reference sequence). Trimming left V 2 bases short and J 5 bases short, with 16 bases between. This CDR3 is built from 15 residues. CDR3 sequence (DNA): TGTGCCACCAGCAGACAGACCGTCAAGGAGAACGAGCAGTACTTC. Protein: CATSRQTVKENEQYF.

This clonotype was observed at least ten times. V is TRBV6-1 and J is TRBJ1-5; 10 positions match TRBD1. V dropped 2 bases and J dropped 0; count of bases not matched to a gene: 7. The CDR3 runs to 18 residues. The V gene's germline CDR1 is MNHNS and CDR2 SASEGT. CDR3 sequence: CASSEWDRGRYSNQPQHF. In DNA, the CDR3 is TGTGCCAGCAGTGAATGGGACAGGGGTAGGTATAGCAATCAGCCCCAGCATTTT.

This clonotype showed up just a few times. The V gene is TRBV4-1, the J gene TRBJ2-5; D is possibly TRBD1 or TRBD2 (5 bases each). Trimming shortened V by 4 bases and J by 5 bases, and 17 bases separated the two germline ends. The CDR3 extends over 15 amino acids. Per the germline V gene, CDR1 is MGHRA and CDR2 is YSYEKL. CDR3 nucleotide sequence: TGCGCCAGCAGCCTTGGGACCAGTGCAATGGAGACCCAGTACTTC. Protein product: CASSLGTSAMETQYF.

This clonotype was picked up many times. The chain recombines TRBV11-3 with TRBJ2-7; 11 bases agree with TRBD1. Germline CDR1 is SGHNT and CDR2 is YENEEA. CDR3 length: 15 residues. Unmatched junction bases numbered 8, after V lost 4 bases and J lost 6 bases. The CDR3 loop reads CASSYGDRGFGEQYF. The CDR3 DNA is TGTGCCAGCAGCTATGGGGACAGGGGGTTCGGCGAGCAGTACTTC.